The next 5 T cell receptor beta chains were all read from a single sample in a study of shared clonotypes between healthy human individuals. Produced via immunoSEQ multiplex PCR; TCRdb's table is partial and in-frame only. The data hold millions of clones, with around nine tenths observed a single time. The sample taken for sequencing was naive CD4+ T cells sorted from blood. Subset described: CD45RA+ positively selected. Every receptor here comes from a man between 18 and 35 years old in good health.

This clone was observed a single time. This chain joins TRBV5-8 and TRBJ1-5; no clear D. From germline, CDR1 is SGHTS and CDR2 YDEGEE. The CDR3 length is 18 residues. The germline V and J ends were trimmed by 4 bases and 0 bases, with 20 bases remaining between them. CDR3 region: CASSPSPTRSYSNQPQHF. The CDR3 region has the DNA TGTGCCAGCAGCCCGAGCCCGACACGATCATATAGCAATCAGCCCCAGCATTTT.

DNA for the CDR3: TGTGCCAGCTCACCCTCCCAGGAACAGGAAGCTTTCTTT. Its translation: CASSPSQEQEAFF. This rearrangement joins TRBV18 to TRBJ1-1; D not certain. This CDR3 contains 13 residues. The V gene's germline CDR1 is KGHSH and CDR2 LQKENI. V lost 3 bases, J lost 8 bases, and 13 bases lay in between.

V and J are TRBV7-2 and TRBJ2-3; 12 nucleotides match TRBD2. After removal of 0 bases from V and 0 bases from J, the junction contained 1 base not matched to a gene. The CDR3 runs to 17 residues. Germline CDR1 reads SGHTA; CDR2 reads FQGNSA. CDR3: CASSLALAGGSTDTQYF. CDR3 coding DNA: TGTGCCAGCAGCTTAGCCCTAGCGGGAGGGAGCACAGATACGCAGTATTTT.

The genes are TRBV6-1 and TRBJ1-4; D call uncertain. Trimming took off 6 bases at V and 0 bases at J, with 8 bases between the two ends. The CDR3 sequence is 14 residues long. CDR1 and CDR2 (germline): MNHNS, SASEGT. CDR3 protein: CASRKSATNEKLFF. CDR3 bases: TGTGCCAGCAGAAAATCTGCAACTAATGAAAAACTGTTTTTT.

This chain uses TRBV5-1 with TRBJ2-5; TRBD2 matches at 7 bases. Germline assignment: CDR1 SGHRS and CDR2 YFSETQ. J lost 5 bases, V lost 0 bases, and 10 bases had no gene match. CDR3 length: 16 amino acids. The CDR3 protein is CASSLAFAGAGETQYF. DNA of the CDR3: TGCGCCAGCAGCTTGGCTTTCGCGGGAGCCGGTGAGACCCAGTACTTC.